A selection of T cell receptor beta chains follows, all from one sample in a study of blood T cell repertoires in COVID-19. The table came from immunoSEQ multiplex PCR; TCRdb's copy has only in-frame clones and leaves some out. Of 110,000 to 150,000 clones listed, roughly 85% are singletons. Sequences were obtained from peripheral blood. The receptor set was obtained from a man aged 50-60 years with acute or convalescent COVID-19. Each CDR3 is given with its conserved first and last residue. The D gene is left open where the match is weak. Clone sizes are given selectively: once, few, many, or a class where the clone is expanded.

clone_size,d_call,v_call,j_call,cdr3_aa,cdr3_nt
.,.,TRBV19,TRBJ2-3,CASSISTGFVSDTQYF,TGTGCCAGTAGTATCAGCACAGGGTTTGTCTCCGATACGCAGTATTTT
.,TRBD2,TRBV30,TRBJ2-5,CAWAILAGAGTQYF,TGTGCCTGGGCCATACTAGCGGGGGCTGGGACCCAGTACTTC
.,TRBD1,TRBV6-6,TRBJ1-4,CASSTPGQGVEKLFF,TGTGCCAGCAGCACCCCGGGACAGGGTGTAGAAAAACTGTTTTTT
.,TRBD1,TRBV7-3,TRBJ1-6,CASSLSGTGGFDSPLHF,TGTGCCAGCAGCTTAAGCGGGACAGGGGGTTTTGATTCACCCCTCCACTTT
.,TRBD2,TRBV28,TRBJ2-1,CASRVAGVNEQFF,TGTGCCAGCAGAGTAGCGGGAGTTAATGAGCAGTTCTTC
.,.,TRBV6-5,TRBJ2-7,CASRPGAVRGEQYF,TGTGCCAGCAGACCAGGGGCCGTCCGGGGCGAGCAGTACTTC
few,.,TRBV6-5,TRBJ2-2,CASGSEPNTGELFF,TGTGCCAGCGGCTCGGAGCCTAACACCGGGGAGCTGTTTTTT
once,.,TRBV19,TRBJ2-7,CASSIALLVGAQGEQYF,TGTGCCAGTAGTATTGCCCTCTTGGTGGGGGCCCAAGGGGAGCAGTACTTC
.,.,TRBV5-1,TRBJ2-2,CASSLEQVDSGELFF,TGCGCCAGCAGCTTGGAACAGGTAGATTCCGGGGAGCTGTTTTTT
.,TRBD1,TRBV30,TRBJ2-4,CAWSWQGAGNIQYF,TGTGCCTGGAGTTGGCAGGGGGCAGGTAACATTCAGTACTTC
.,TRBD1,TRBV4-1,TRBJ2-5,CASSSGREGAYF,TGCGCCAGCAGTTCAGGACGAGAGGGGGCGTACTTC
many,TRBD2,TRBV2,TRBJ2-7,CASRLAGLYEQYF,TGTGCCAGCAGACTAGCGGGCCTCTACGAGCAGTACTTC
.,.,TRBV6-2/TRBV6-3,TRBJ1-1,CASSYWGSATSEAFF,TGTGCCAGCAGTTATTGGGGCAGCGCAACTTCAGAAGCTTTCTTT
.,TRBD2,TRBV6-6,TRBJ2-3,CASSHEPLGTSGSTDTQYF,TGTGCCAGCAGTCATGAGCCGTTGGGGACTAGCGGGAGCACAGATACGCAGTATTTT
.,.,TRBV3-1/TRBV3-2,TRBJ1-5,CASSQQGRNQPQHF,TGTGCCAGCAGCCAACAGGGCCGCAATCAGCCCCAGCATTTT
.,.,TRBV7-2,TRBJ2-7,CASSRETYEQYF,TGTGCCAGCAGCCGCGAGACCTACGAGCAGTACTTC
once,.,TRBV24-1,TRBJ1-5,CATSDRDRTDRPQHF,TGTGCCACCAGTGATCGAGACAGGACAGATCGGCCCCAGCATTTT
few,.,TRBV5-6,TRBJ1-6,CASSTGEGSPLHF,TGTGCCAGCAGCACGGGAGAAGGTTCACCCCTCCACTTT
.,.,TRBV6-5,TRBJ2-3,CASLFSDTQYF,TGTGCCAGTCTCTTTTCGGATACGCAGTATTTT
.,.,TRBV7-9,TRBJ1-3,CASSLLGSGSSGNTIYF,TGTGCCAGCAGCTTATTGGGGTCGGGAAGCTCTGGAAACACCATATATTTT
.,.,TRBV6-5,TRBJ1-1,CASQMTGSGAFF,TGTGCCAGCCAAATGACAGGCTCGGGAGCTTTCTTT
.,TRBD1,TRBV5-1,TRBJ1-3,CASSSGTATGNTIYF,TGCGCCAGCAGCTCAGGGACAGCCACTGGAAACACCATATATTTT
.,TRBD2,TRBV14,TRBJ2-1,CASSLVAGAYNEQFF,TGTGCCAGCAGCCTCGTGGCGGGAGCCTACAATGAGCAGTTCTTC
.,TRBD1,TRBV9,TRBJ1-6,CASSPEGTGKIRSPLHF,TGTGCCAGCAGCCCAGAGGGGACAGGGAAGATACGTTCACCCCTCCACTTT
once,TRBD1,TRBV2,TRBJ1-4,CASSGNPTGRLFF,TGTGCCAGCAGTGGGAACCCGACAGGGAGGCTGTTTTTT
few,.,TRBV4-1,TRBJ1-2,CASSQDPRSRGYTF,TGCGCCAGCAGCCAAGATCCCCGGTCTAGGGGCTACACCTTC
few,.,TRBV30,TRBJ2-4,CAWGRGDIQYF,TGTGCCTGGGGGCGGGGTGACATTCAGTACTTC
.,TRBD1,TRBV27,TRBJ1-1,CASRLTGGTEAFF,TGTGCCAGCAGGCTAACAGGGGGGACTGAAGCTTTCTTT
.,.,TRBV2,TRBJ1-3,CASREQGTGNTIYF,TGTGCCAGCAGGGAACAGGGTACTGGAAACACCATATATTTT
.,.,TRBV11-2,TRBJ2-7,CASSYTGGMIEQYF,TGTGCCAGCAGCTATACTGGGGGGATGATCGAGCAGTACTTC
.,TRBD1,TRBV18,TRBJ1-4,CASSPPATGGSEKLFF,TGTGCCAGCTCACCACCGGCGACAGGGGGGTCTGAAAAACTGTTTTTT
once,.,TRBV30,TRBJ1-2,CAWSVVAYGYTF,TGTGCCTGGAGTGTTGTAGCTTATGGCTACACCTTC
.,.,TRBV27,TRBJ2-2,CASSLRVRVTPPGTNTGELFF,TGTGCCAGCAGTTTAAGAGTGCGGGTGACACCCCCCGGCACGAACACCGGGGAGCTGTTTTTT
.,TRBD1,TRBV10-2,TRBJ2-7,CASSDPWDRGGEQYF,TGCGCCAGCAGTGATCCCTGGGACAGGGGCGGCGAGCAGTACTTC
many,.,TRBV29-1,TRBJ2-7,CSVGLVPRGYEQYF,TGCAGCGTTGGTCTCGTGCCTAGGGGTTACGAGCAGTACTTC